The rows below give T cell receptor beta chains drawn from one sample of a study of blood T cell repertoires in COVID-19. The protocol was immunoSEQ multiplex PCR, while the TCRdb copy is restricted to in-frame clones and leaves out a portion. The table has 110,000 to 150,000 clones, roughly 85% seen once. The sequenced material came from PBMCs or T cells enriched from blood (not recorded which). These receptors came from a man aged 50 or older who had recovered from COVID-19. Each CDR3 is given with its conserved first and last residue. The D gene is left open where the match is weak. For some rows the clone size is stated as once, few or many, or as a class when expanded; others skip it.

CDR3 DNA | CDR3 protein | V gene | clone size | D gene | J gene
TGTGCCAGCAGCTTGGAGAGGACAGAGCTATATGGCTACACCTTC | CASSLERTELYGYTF | TRBV5-6 | NA | NA | TRBJ1-2
TGTGCCAGCAGCTCTACAGGGCCGGCTAATGAAAAACTGTTTTTT | CASSSTGPANEKLFF | TRBV5-5 | few | NA | TRBJ1-4
TGTGCCAGCAGCTTGGCTACCGGGACTAGCACTGAGCAGTTCTTC | CASSLATGTSTEQFF | TRBV7-9 | NA | TRBD2 | TRBJ2-1
TGTGCCAGCAGCCGCGCTGCGGGACGGAATTCTTACCAAGAGACCCAGTACTTC | CASSRAAGRNSYQETQYF | TRBV3-1/TRBV3-2 | NA | NA | TRBJ2-5
TGTGCCAGCAGCGACCCCGGGACAGCGATTAATGAGCAGTTCTTC | CASSDPGTAINEQFF | TRBV5-4 | NA | TRBD1 | TRBJ2-1
TGTGCCAGCAGCGAAAGGGACACCCCAACATCCCCTAACTATGGCTACACCTTC | CASSERDTPTSPNYGYTF | TRBV5-6 | NA | NA | TRBJ1-2
TGTGCCAGCAGACGTTCTACGGGACTGGCGGGCAATGAGCAGTTCTTC | CASRRSTGLAGNEQFF | TRBV27 | NA | NA | TRBJ2-1
TGTGCCAGCAGTTTTCAGGGGGCCTATGGCTACACCTTC | CASSFQGAYGYTF | TRBV12-3/TRBV12-4 | NA | TRBD1 | TRBJ1-2
TGTGCCAGCTCTTTCACCCGGGACTCCGAGCTGTTTTTT | CASSFTRDSELFF | TRBV5-6 | NA | NA | TRBJ2-2
TGCGCCAGCAGCTTAGGACTAGCGGGAGTCCAAGAGACCCAGTACTTC | CASSLGLAGVQETQYF | TRBV5-1 | NA | TRBD2 | TRBJ2-5
TGTGCCAGCACCATACAGGGGAGTGGATCACCCCTCCACTTT | CASTIQGSGSPLHF | TRBV27 | NA | TRBD1 | TRBJ1-6
TGTGCCAGTAGTGCCGGGACAGGGGGCCCGAACACTGAAGCTTTCTTT | CASSAGTGGPNTEAFF | TRBV19 | NA | TRBD1 | TRBJ1-1
TGTGCCAGCTCACAACTGACTAGCGACAATGAGCAGTTCTTC | CASSQLTSDNEQFF | TRBV18 | NA | TRBD2 | TRBJ2-1
TGTGCCAGCAGCCTGCGGACGGGCCTAGCGGGGAAAGATGAGCAGTTCTTC | CASSLRTGLAGKDEQFF | TRBV5-4 | NA | TRBD2 | TRBJ2-1
TGTGCCAGCAGCTTGGGACAGTACAATGAGCAGTTCTTC | CASSLGQYNEQFF | TRBV5-6 | NA | NA | TRBJ2-1
TGCAGCGTCGCGCCTGATAGCAATCAGCCCCAGCATTTT | CSVAPDSNQPQHF | TRBV29-1 | NA | NA | TRBJ1-5
TGTGCCAGCAGTTACTCAGGTCGGGATAGTGAGCAGTTCTTC | CASSYSGRDSEQFF | TRBV6-5 | NA | NA | TRBJ2-1
TGTGCCAGCAGCTTAGGGCTGGTAAAATGGGGACAGGTCGATTATGGCTACACCTTC | CASSLGLVKWGQVDYGYTF | TRBV7-2 | NA | TRBD1 | TRBJ1-2
TGTGCCTGGGGCCGCGGGGCCTCCTCTGGAAACACCATATATTTT | CAWGRGASSGNTIYF | TRBV30 | NA | NA | TRBJ1-3
TGTGCCAGCACCAACGACAGTCCCGGCTACACCTTC | CASTNDSPGYTF | TRBV7-2 | NA | NA | TRBJ1-2
TGTGCCAGCAGCGCCGCCGGGACAGGGATCAAAGAGACCCAGTACTTC | CASSAAGTGIKETQYF | TRBV9 | NA | TRBD1 | TRBJ2-5
TGTGCCAGCAGTTTATGGTCCGGGGAGACCGGGGAGCTGTTTTTT | CASSLWSGETGELFF | TRBV28 | NA | NA | TRBJ2-2
TGTGCCAGCAGTTACTCGAGGCAGGGGGAAGTAGGAGGCTACACCTTC | CASSYSRQGEVGGYTF | TRBV6-5 | NA | TRBD1 | TRBJ1-2
TGTGCCAGCAGCAACCTGGGCTCTTGGGGGGGCTCTGGAAACACCATATATTTT | CASSNLGSWGGSGNTIYF | TRBV28 | NA | NA | TRBJ1-3
TGTGCCAGCAGTGGGACAGGGGGGAATCAGCCCCAGCATTTT | CASSGTGGNQPQHF | TRBV2 | few | TRBD1 | TRBJ1-5
TGTGCCAGCAGCCCGACCAGACAGGGGGCTTCTGAAAAACTGTTTTTT | CASSPTRQGASEKLFF | TRBV7-2 | NA | TRBD1 | TRBJ1-4
TGCGCCAGCAGCGGCTACTATGGCTACACCTTC | CASSGYYGYTF | TRBV5-1 | NA | NA | TRBJ1-2
TGTGCCAGCAGGGGACAGAACACCGGGGAGCTGTTTTTT | CASRGQNTGELFF | TRBV9 | NA | NA | TRBJ2-2